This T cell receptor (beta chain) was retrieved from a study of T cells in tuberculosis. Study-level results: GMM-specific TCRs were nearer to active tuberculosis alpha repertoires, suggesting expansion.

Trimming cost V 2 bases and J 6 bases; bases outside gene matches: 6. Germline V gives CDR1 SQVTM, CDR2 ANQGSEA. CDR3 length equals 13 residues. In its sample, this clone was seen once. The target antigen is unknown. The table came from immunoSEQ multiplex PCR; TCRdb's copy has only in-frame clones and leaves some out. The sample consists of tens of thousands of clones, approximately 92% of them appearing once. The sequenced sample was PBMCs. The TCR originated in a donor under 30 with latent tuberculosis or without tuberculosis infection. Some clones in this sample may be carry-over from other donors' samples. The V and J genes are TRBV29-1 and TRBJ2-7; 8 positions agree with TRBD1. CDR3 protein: CSVEPTGGSEQYF. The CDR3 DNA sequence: TGCAGCGTTGAACCCACAGGGGGGTCCGAGCAGTACTTC.